The 27 T cell receptor beta chains below were found in one sample sequenced in a study of identical twins. One entry per CDR3 protein, called by TCRdb with MiXCR from the 5' RACE reads. The sample holds approximately 260,000 distinct CDR3 sequences; 6.5% to 9.5% are singletons and the top ten take less than 4%. These data were also reused for a study on yellow fever vaccine responses in identical twins.

Specimen: CD8+ T cells sorted from blood. The receptors stem from a woman younger than 35 in good health.

At least ten counts were recorded for this clonotype. The chain joins TRBV12-3 or TRBV12-4 to TRBJ2-1; D gene uncertain. With 6 bases removed from V and 8 bases from J, the gap between germline ends came to 14 bases. This CDR3 region has 13 residues. This CDR3 reads CASSHPLGDEQFF. The DNA of the CDR3 is TGTGCCAGCAGCCACCCCCTAGGCGATGAGCAGTTCTTC.

This clonotype was counted only a few times. The chain uses TRBV10-3 and TRBJ2-7, with TRBD1 identical over 12 bases. V gave up 0 bases and J gave up 4 bases; unmatched junction bases: 19. CDR3 size: 21 residues. Germline assignment: CDR1 ENHRY and CDR2 SYGVKD. CDR3 protein: CAISESPPRDRGRPTPYEQYF. The CDR3, as DNA: TGTGCCATCAGTGAGTCACCACCCCGGGACAGGGGGCGTCCCACCCCTTACGAGCAGTACTTC.

As to this clonotype: Given a much more abundant clone one base away, this may be a read error. The V and J genes are TRBV29-1 and TRBJ2-1; D is uncertain. Germline V gene data show CDR1 as SQVTM and CDR2 as ANQGSEA. CDR3 length: 15 amino acids. V gave up 1 base and J gave up 6 bases, with 16 bases separating them. Here the CDR3 DNA reads TGCAGCGTTGAAGGTCAGAACTACCCGGCCAATGAGCAGTTCTTC. Translation gives CSVEGQNYPANEQFF.

The sample holds many counts of this clonotype. The V call is TRBV4-3, the J call TRBJ2-5; TRBD1 agrees at 7 bases. The CDR3 runs to 15 residues. Germline V gene lookup returns CDR1 LGHNA and CDR2 YSLEER. With 1 base clipped from V and 9 bases from J, the junction kept 11 bases outside the gene matches. Written as DNA, the CDR3 is TGCGCCAGCAGCCAAGGGACAGGACGGAGCACGGCCCAGTACTTC. Its protein is CASSQGTGRSTAQYF.

This clonotype was counted many times. The gene calls are TRBV15 and TRBJ2-3, with 10 nucleotides matching TRBD2. Germline lookup yields CDR1 LNHNV and CDR2 YYDKDF (reference sequence). The junction had 5 bases not matched to a gene; V was cut back by 5 bases and J by 6 bases. The CDR3 has 14 residues. As DNA, the CDR3 is TGTGCCACCAGCGCGACTAGCGGGTCGGATACGCAGTATTTT. Protein: CATSATSGSDTQYF.

This clonotype was seen only a few times. The V gene is TRBV7-6, the J gene TRBJ2-3, with 7 bases that match TRBD1. CDR1 and CDR2 from the germline V gene are SGHVS and FNYEAQ. The CDR3 totals 17 residues. V was clipped by 5 bases and J by 2 bases; unmatched bases: 13. The CDR3 is CASSHSPGQVPTDTQYF. The CDR3 DNA follows: TGTGCCAGCAGCCATTCCCCTGGACAGGTACCCACAGATACGCAGTATTTT.

This clonotype was picked up a small number of times. V gene TRBV7-9 combines with J gene TRBJ2-4, with D tentatively TRBD1 (6 bases). CDR1 and CDR2 from the germline V gene are SEHNR and FQNEAQ (reference sequence). Trimming left V 1 base short and J 3 bases short, with 7 bases between. This CDR3 has 14 residues. CDR3 sequence: CASSLVDSKNIQYF. The CDR3 region has the DNA TGTGCCAGCAGCTTAGTGGACAGCAAAAACATTCAGTACTTC. Filled out from reference TRBV7-9 and TRBJ2-4, the complete variable domain reads DTGVSQNPRHKITKRGQNVTFRCDPISEHNRLYWYRQTLGQGPEFLTYFQNEAQLEKSRLLSDRFSAERPKGSFSTLEIQRTEQGDSAMYLCASSLVDSKNIQYFGAGTRLSVL.

This clonotype was recorded at least ten times. J is TRBJ1-2 and V is TRBV5-1; no firm D call. Germline V gene sequence: CDR1 SGHRS, CDR2 YFSETQ. The V gene lost 0 bases and the J gene lost 8 bases, with 11 bases spanning the gap. This CDR3 spans 13 amino acids. CDR3 protein: CASSLERARGYTF. DNA of the CDR3: TGCGCCAGCAGCTTGGAAAGGGCGAGGGGCTACACCTTC.

The chain couples TRBV29-1 to TRBJ2-6, with D maybe TRBD1 (6 bases). CDR1 is SQVTM, CDR2 ANQGSEA, per germline. This CDR3 has 15 amino acids. V dropped 6 bases and J dropped 0 bases, with 12 bases sitting between them. Here the CDR3 reads CSVAGASSGANVLTF. Here the CDR3 DNA reads TGCAGCGTAGCAGGGGCCAGCTCTGGGGCCAACGTCCTGACTTTC.

V usage is TRBV12-3 or TRBV12-4 and J usage is TRBJ2-3; 11 nucleotides agree with TRBD2. The trim removed 6 bases at V and 4 bases at J, leaving 6 bases unmatched. The CDR3 loop spans 15 amino acids. The CDR3 region has the DNA TGTGCCAGCAGATATAGCGGGGGGGCCGCAGATACGCAGTATTTT. It translates to CASRYSGGAADTQYF.

This clonotype appeared many times. The V call is TRBV24-1, the J call TRBJ2-5; 7 nucleotides align to TRBD2. Germline CDR1 KGHDR, CDR2 SFDVKD. CDR3 length: 17 residues. V was pared by 4 bases and J by 0 bases, with 10 bases of the junction left unmatched. CDR3 in DNA: TGTGCCACCAGTGACCGCGGAGGGACTACCAACCAAGAGACCCAGTACTTC. Protein product: CATSDRGGTTNQETQYF.

This clonotype was detected a few times. The chain carries TRBV3-1 and TRBJ2-7; D is possibly TRBD1 (6 bases). V gave up 3 bases and J gave up 2 bases, with 11 bases separating them. This CDR3 region has 14 residues. Per the germline V gene, CDR1 is LGHDT and CDR2 is YNNKEL (reference sequence). CDR3 amino acids: CASSHGDIAYEQYF. CDR3 nucleotides: TGTGCCAGCAGCCATGGGGACATCGCCTACGAGCAGTACTTC.

This clonotype appeared many times. The chain uses TRBV20-1 and TRBJ2-7; D ambiguous. CDR1 is DFQATT, CDR2 SNEGSKA, per germline (reference sequence). This CDR3 region has 14 residues. V was pared by 1 base and J by 0 bases, with 10 bases between. CDR3 sequence reads: CSARVRRASYEQYF. CDR3 coding DNA: TGCAGTGCTAGAGTGCGTCGGGCCTCCTACGAGCAGTACTTC.

The chain employs TRBV6-2 or TRBV6-3 and TRBJ1-2; no clear D gene. Germline CDR1 MNHEY, CDR2 SVGEGT. Trimming stripped 8 bases from V and 7 bases from J, with 23 bases between. This CDR3 is 15 amino acids long. The CDR3 nucleotides are TGTGCCAGCGACGTCGGTATGGGTACGTGGGCTGGCTACACCTTC. It is translated as CASDVGMGTWAGYTF.

This clonotype has ten or more counts. In DNA, the CDR3 is TGTGCCAGCAGCACCGCCCCACAGGGGGCGAAGGAGACCCAGTACTTC. Amino acids: CASSTAPQGAKETQYF. The chain has TRBV7-9 and TRBJ2-5; 9 bases are a match to TRBD1. This CDR3 region has 16 residues. V lost 5 bases to trimming and J lost 5 bases; unmatched junction nucleotides: 12. Germline V lookup: CDR1 SEHNR, CDR2 FQNEAQ (reference sequence).

This chain links TRBV11-1 with TRBJ2-1, with TRBD2 matching over 8 bases. Unmatched junction bases numbered 10, after V lost 3 bases and J lost 0 bases. There are 18 residues in the CDR3. CDR1 is SGHAT, CDR2 FQDESV, per germline (reference sequence). The CDR3 sequence: CASSFMWRGESSYNEQFF. In nucleotides, the CDR3 is TGTGCCAGCAGCTTTATGTGGCGGGGGGAGAGCTCCTACAATGAGCAGTTCTTC.

Note on this clonotype: An end of the junction differs from the germline gene, which may be a read error. As DNA, the CDR3 is TGTGCTAGCAGCCCCATCGCGGATACAGATACGCAGTATTTT. It translates to CASSPIADTDTQYF. The V gene is TRBV7-7, the J gene TRBJ2-3; no definite D call. Germline V gene lookup returns CDR1 SSHAT and CDR2 FNYEAQ (reference sequence). This CDR3 comprises 14 residues.

This clonotype has just a few counts. J is TRBJ2-1 and V is TRBV25-1; 10 nucleotides agree with TRBD2. CDR1 and CDR2 (germline): MGHDK, SYGVNS. V shed 4 bases and J 4 bases; nucleotides not matched to a gene: 4. CDR3 length: 15 amino acids. In nucleotides, the CDR3 is TGTGCCAGCAGTGTAGCGGGAGGACGGTACAATGAGCAGTTCTTC. This gives the protein CASSVAGGRYNEQFF.

Many counts were recorded for this clonotype. The J gene is TRBJ1-1, the V gene TRBV12-3 or TRBV12-4; 8 nucleotides line up with TRBD1. J gave up 1 base and V 6 bases, and 4 bases lay outside the gene matches. The CDR3 totals 14 residues. CDR3 sequence (DNA): TGTGCCAGCAGCGTACAGGGGGAGAACACTGAAGCTTTCTTT. Translating it yields CASSVQGENTEAFF.

The genes are TRBV18 and TRBJ2-1; 8 bases agree with TRBD2. The germline gives CDR1 KGHSH, CDR2 LQKENI. Germline trimming cut 8 bases from V and 2 bases from J; bases unmatched to any gene: 5. The CDR3 runs to 14 residues. The CDR3 coding sequence is TGTGCCAGCCGAAGCGGGAGAGCCTACAATGAGCAGTTCTTC. Translating it yields CASRSGRAYNEQFF.

This clonotype was picked up many times. This chain joins TRBV2 and TRBJ2-1; D remains ambiguous. Per germline, CDR1 SNHLY and CDR2 FYNNEI. CDR3 size: 14 residues. Trimming shortened V by 7 bases and J by 0 bases, and 10 bases separated the two germline ends. The DNA of the CDR3 is TGTGCCAGCAAGGGCGTAAACTCCTACAATGAGCAGTTCTTC. Translated: CASKGVNSYNEQFF.

This clonotype was detected ten times or more. CDR3 sequence reads: CASSGTSGGYYNEQFF. CDR3 coding DNA: TGTGCCAGCAGCGGGACTAGCGGGGGTTACTACAATGAGCAGTTCTTC. V usage is TRBV6-4 and J usage is TRBJ2-1, with 14 bases lining up with TRBD2. Germline CDR1 reads MRHNA; CDR2 reads SNTAGT. Trimming removed 6 bases from V and 3 bases from J; junction bases left unmatched: 4. The CDR3 runs 16 residues.

This clonotype was detected a few times. V and J are TRBV5-1 and TRBJ2-7, with 9 bases lining up with TRBD2. This CDR3 spans 19 amino acids. V lost 4 bases and J lost 1; bases outside the gene matches: 18. Germline CDR1 reads SGHRS; CDR2 reads YFSETQ. The CDR3 nucleotides are TGCGCCAGCAGCACCACCCGAATAGCGGGGGTCGTACTTTCCTACGAGCAGTACTTC. Translation gives CASSTTRIAGVVLSYEQYF.

This clonotype was seen more than once but under ten times. This chain joins TRBV6-6 and TRBJ2-5; D ambiguous. There are 13 residues in the CDR3. Trimming left V 3 bases short and J 4 bases short, with 9 bases between. Germline loops: CDR1 MNHNY, CDR2 SVGAGI (reference sequence). This CDR3 is CASSYGMAETQYF. The CDR3 nucleotides are TGTGCCAGCAGTTATGGGATGGCAGAGACCCAGTACTTC.

This clonotype came up a few times. This sequence joins TRBV9 and TRBJ2-3, with TRBD2 identical over 8 bases. The CDR3 spans 17 residues. Germline-derived CDR1 and CDR2 are SGDLS and YYNGEE. The J segment lost 4 bases and the V segment lost 0 bases, leaving 10 bases of the junction unmatched. CDR3 region: CASSVEVGAGVADTQYF. CDR3 nucleotides: TGTGCCAGCAGCGTAGAGGTGGGAGCGGGAGTCGCAGATACGCAGTATTTT.

A few counts support this clonotype. The rearrangement uses TRBV2 and TRBJ2-3; 11 bases are a match to TRBD2. Germline loops: CDR1 SNHLY, CDR2 FYNNEI. The CDR3 spans 16 residues. Trimming cost V 6 bases and J 2 bases; bases outside gene matches: 7. DNA of the CDR3: TGTGCCAGCAGAGCTCCGACTAGCGGGGACACAGATACGCAGTATTTT. Translated: CASRAPTSGDTDTQYF. The entire variable domain, with the rest obtained from reference TRBV2 and TRBJ2-3, is as follows: EPEVTQTPSHQVTQMGQEVILRCVPISNHLYFYWYRQILGQKVEFLVSFYNNEISEKSEIFDDQFSVERPDGSNFTLKIRSTKLEDSAMYFCASRAPTSGDTDTQYFGPGTRLTVL.

In its sample, this clonotype was seen a few times. J is TRBJ2-1 and V is TRBV9, with 8 bases matching TRBD2. Germline CDR1 is SGDLS and CDR2 is YYNGEE. The junction had 11 bases not matched to a gene; V was cut back by 6 bases and J by 6 bases. This CDR3 region has 15 residues. The CDR3 here is CASTAGSGVLNEQFF. CDR3 in DNA: TGTGCCAGCACCGCGGGTAGCGGGGTGCTCAATGAGCAGTTCTTC.